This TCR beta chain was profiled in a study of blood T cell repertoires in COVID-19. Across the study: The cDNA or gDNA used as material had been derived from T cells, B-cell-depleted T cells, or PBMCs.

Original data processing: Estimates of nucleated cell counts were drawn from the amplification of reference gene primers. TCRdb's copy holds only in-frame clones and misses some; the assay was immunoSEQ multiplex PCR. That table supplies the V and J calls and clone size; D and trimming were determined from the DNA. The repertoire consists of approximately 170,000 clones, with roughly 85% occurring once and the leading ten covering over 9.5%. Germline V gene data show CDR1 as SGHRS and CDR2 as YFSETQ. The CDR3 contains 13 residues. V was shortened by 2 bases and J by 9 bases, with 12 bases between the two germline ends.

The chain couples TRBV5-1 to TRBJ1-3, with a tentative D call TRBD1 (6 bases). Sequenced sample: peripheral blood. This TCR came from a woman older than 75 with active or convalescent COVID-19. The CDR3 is CASSLNREGTIYF. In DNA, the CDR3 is TGCGCCAGCAGCTTAAACAGGGAGGGCACCATATATTTT.